This passage covers 4 T cell receptor beta chains from one sample sequenced in a study of blood T cell repertoires in COVID-19. Sequenced by immunoSEQ multiplex PCR; TCRdb stores in-frame clones only, minus some. The sample holds 150,000 to 200,000 clones, around 79% seen once. The sequenced sample consisted of PBMCs or T cells enriched from blood (not recorded which). Source of these receptors: a woman in her 70s in a cohort exposed to, infected with or recovered from COVID-19 (not recorded which).

This clone was counted once. V is TRBV19 and J is TRBJ1-1; a weak D match, TRBD1 (5 bases). The germline V gene has CDR1 LNHDA and CDR2 SQIVND (reference sequence). The CDR3 is made up of 13 amino acids. V was clipped by 4 bases and J by 6 bases, with 12 bases between them. This chain's CDR3 is CASSTRQKPEAFF. CDR3 in DNA: TGTGCCAGTAGTACCCGACAGAAGCCTGAAGCTTTCTTT.

This rearrangement joins TRBV27 to TRBJ1-2; the match to TRBD1 covers 7 bases. V gave up 4 bases and J gave up 6 bases; unmatched junction bases: 2. Looked up from germline, CDR1 is MNHEY and CDR2 is SMNVEV (reference sequence). This CDR3 comprises 12 residues. The CDR3 DNA reads TGTGCCAGCAGTTACAGGGGAAATGGCTACACCTTC. Amino acids: CASSYRGNGYTF.

In this sample, this clone turned up a few times. The chain uses TRBV29-1 and TRBJ1-5; unclear D gene. V was shortened by 4 bases and J by 4 bases, with 11 bases between the two germline ends. In germline, CDR1 is SQVTM, CDR2 ANQGSEA. This CDR3 comprises 13 residues. This chain's CDR3 is CSVASRLNQPQHF. DNA for the CDR3: TGCAGCGTTGCCTCCAGACTAAATCAGCCCCAGCATTTT.

This clone was observed a handful of times. The rearrangement links TRBV28 to TRBJ1-2; 8 bases are a match to TRBD1. This CDR3 has 13 amino acids. Germline CDR1 and CDR2: MDHEN and SYDVKM. The junction had 4 bases not matched to a gene; V was cut back by 6 bases and J by 4 bases. CDR3 amino acids: CASRQGVGYGYTF. CDR3 nucleotide sequence: TGTGCCAGCAGACAGGGGGTCGGCTATGGCTACACCTTC.